Presented here are 31 T cell receptor beta chains from one specimen sequenced in a study of human T cells and chemical hapten exposure. In TCRdb, the RACE reads were re-called with MiXCR into one record per CDR3 protein. The sample has about 54,000 distinct CDR3 sequences, around 9.4% seen once. Noted time point: patch test 2, 6 weeks after DPC sensitization. Treatment reported: therapeutic diphenylcyclopropenone sensitization with weekly scalp DPC. The input for sequencing was whole blood, taken in connection with sensitization to the hapten diphenylcyclopropenone (DPC). These receptors originate from a woman between 45 and 65 years old with alopecia areata. Some clones in this sample may be carry-over from other donors' samples.

This clonotype showed up just a few times. The J gene is TRBJ1-5, the V gene TRBV5-5; 11 bases fit TRBD1. This CDR3 has 15 amino acids. Germline loops: CDR1 SGHKS, CDR2 YYEKEE (reference sequence). V trimming: 3 bases; J trimming: 6 bases; junction bases outside the gene matches: 5. The CDR3 DNA reads as TGTGCCAGCAGCTGGGGACAGGGGGGTTCTCAGCCCCAGCATTTT. This gives the protein CASSWGQGGSQPQHF.

This clonotype has more than one count but fewer than ten. The CDR3 region is CASSLLGAVNTEAFF. The CDR3 nucleotides read TGTGCCAGCAGCCTCCTGGGGGCTGTGAACACTGAAGCTTTCTTT. The chain couples TRBV14 to TRBJ1-1; D possibly corresponds to TRBD1 (6 bases). The CDR3 runs 15 residues. Germline values: CDR1 SGHDN, CDR2 FVKESK. V gave up 4 bases and J gave up 0 bases, with 12 bases separating them.

This clonotype was picked up a small number of times. The chain combines TRBV18 with TRBJ2-5; possibly TRBD1 for D (6 bases). Germline V gives CDR1 KGHSH, CDR2 LQKENI. V was trimmed by 4 bases and J by 2 bases, leaving 8 bases between them. There are 13 residues in the CDR3. The CDR3 region is CASSRTVQETQYF. The CDR3 nucleotides read TGTGCCAGCTCACGGACAGTTCAAGAGACCCAGTACTTC. The full variable domain, with the rest looked up from reference TRBV18 and TRBJ2-5, is NAGVMQNPRHLVRRRGQEARLRCSPMKGHSHVYWYRQLPEEGLKFMVYLQKENIIDESGMPKERFSAEFPKEGPSILRIQQVVRGDSAAYFCASSRTVQETQYFGPGTRLLVL.

The chain couples TRBV7-8 to TRBJ2-1; D ambiguous. CDR1 and CDR2 from the germline V gene are SGHVS and FQNEAQ. Deletions cut 3 bases from V and 2 bases from J, with 8 bases between. This CDR3 spans 14 amino acids. The CDR3 protein is CASSFSQAYNEQFF. In DNA, the CDR3 is TGTGCCAGCAGCTTCAGTCAAGCCTACAATGAGCAGTTCTTC.

This chain links TRBV11-2 with TRBJ2-1; no definite D call. CDR3 size: 12 residues. Between the trimmed V and J ends, which lost 3 bases and 6 bases, there was a span of 6 bases. Germline assignment: CDR1 SGHAT and CDR2 FQNNGV. CDR3 DNA: TGTGCCAGCAGCTTCCTTCGCAATGAGCAGTTCTTC. Translating gives CASSFLRNEQFF. Full variable domain (remainder filled in from reference TRBV11-2 and TRBJ2-1): EAGVAQSPRYKIIEKRQSVAFWCNPISGHATLYWYQQILGQGPKLLIQFQNNGVVDDSQLPKDRFSAERLKGVDSTLKIQPAKLEDSAVYLCASSFLRNEQFFGPGTRLTVL.

The V gene is TRBV28, the J gene TRBJ2-1, with 9 bases lining up with TRBD2. After removal of 9 bases from V and 6 bases from J, the junction contained 6 bases not matched to a gene. The CDR3 has 13 amino acids. Germline loops: CDR1 MDHEN, CDR2 SYDVKM. In nucleotides, the CDR3 is TGTGCCAGTTCAGCGGGAGGTAGCAATGAGCAGTTCTTC. Protein product: CASSAGGSNEQFF.

A note on this clonotype: A single base separates this from a much larger clone, so it may be a read error. This chain connects TRBV7-9 to TRBJ2-3; D is uncertain. The CDR3 covers 12 residues. V gave up 0 bases and J gave up 4 bases, with 2 bases separating them. The germline CDR1 and CDR2 sequences are SEHNR and FQNEAQ (reference sequence). The CDR3: CASSLAADTQYF. CDR3 nucleotide sequence: TGTGCCAGCAGCTTAGCGGCAGATACGCAGTATTTT.

This clonotype was seen a handful of times. The chain carries TRBV3-1 and TRBJ1-1; no clear D. Trimming removed 3 bases at V and 1 base at J, with 6 bases between. The CDR3 covers 13 residues. Germline V lookup: CDR1 LGHDT, CDR2 YNNKEL (reference sequence). The DNA for the CDR3 is TGTGCCAGCAGCCAGGGCACGAACACTGAAGCTTTCTTT. This codes for CASSQGTNTEAFF. Looking up the rest from reference TRBV3-1 and TRBJ1-1 gives the full variable domain: DTAVSQTPKYLVTQMGNDKSIKCEQNLGHDTMYWYKQDSKKFLKIMFSYNNKELIINETVPNRFSPKSPDKAHLNLHINSLELGDSAVYFCASSQGTNTEAFFGQGTRLTVV.

This clonotype was recorded at least ten times. The chain combines TRBV11-2 with TRBJ1-1; D not resolved. CDR3 length equals 14 residues. Germline CDR1 reads SGHAT; CDR2 reads FQNNGV. Trimming stripped 1 base from V and 4 bases from J, with 10 bases between. CDR3 residues: CASSLVQGSTEAFF. In nucleotides, the CDR3 is TGTGCCAGCAGCTTAGTACAAGGATCCACTGAAGCTTTCTTT.

The chain employs TRBV5-1 and TRBJ2-5; D gene unclear. Germline CDR1 reads SGHRS; CDR2 reads YFSETQ. The CDR3 is 12 residues long. The V end was cut by 1 base, the J end by 2 bases, with 3 bases between. The CDR3 bases are TGCGCCAGCAGCTTGTTACAAGAGACCCAGTACTTC. It encodes CASSLLQETQYF.

V usage is TRBV5-4 and J usage is TRBJ2-5; 11 bases match TRBD1. There are 15 residues in the CDR3. Germline V CDR1 and CDR2: SGHNT, YYREEE (reference sequence). V was clipped by 2 bases and J by 4 bases; unmatched bases: 4. The chain's CDR3 is CASSFGQGAGETQYF. The CDR3, as DNA: TGTGCCAGCAGCTTCGGACAGGGGGCGGGAGAGACCCAGTACTTC.

The rearrangement links TRBV20-1 to TRBJ2-7, with 11 bases matching TRBD2. There are 15 residues in the CDR3. Unmatched junction bases numbered 12, after V lost 6 bases and J lost 5 bases. In germline, CDR1 is DFQATT, CDR2 SNEGSKA (reference sequence). The CDR3 coding sequence is TGCAGTGCGTTCAATCGGGGACTAGCGGTCCACGAGCAGTACTTC. It translates to CSAFNRGLAVHEQYF.

This clonotype has more than one count but fewer than ten. This chain uses TRBV29-1 with TRBJ1-1; D gene unclear. Germline lookup yields CDR1 SQVTM and CDR2 ANQGSEA. CDR3 size: 11 residues. Trimming removed 7 bases at V and 7 bases at J, with 13 bases between. In DNA form, the CDR3 reads TGCAGCGCCGTCCCAAGAGATGAAGCTTTCTTT. Translating gives CSAVPRDEAFF.

This clonotype was recorded many times. This chain links TRBV3-1 with TRBJ1-1, with a weak D call TRBD1 (5 bases). Trimming shortened V by 7 bases and J by 0 bases, and 18 bases separated the two germline ends. CDR1 LGHDT and CDR2 YNNKEL come from the germline V gene (reference sequence). CDR3 length: 16 amino acids. As DNA, the CDR3 is TGTGCCAGCACCCTAAGGGGTTTATCCATGAACACTGAAGCTTTCTTT. It is translated as CASTLRGLSMNTEAFF.

A few counts support this clonotype. V and J are TRBV28 and TRBJ2-2; D remains unclear. This CDR3 contains 11 residues. Trimming took off 5 bases at V and 12 bases at J, with 10 bases between the two ends. In germline, CDR1 is MDHEN, CDR2 SYDVKM. The DNA for the CDR3 is TGTGCCAGCAGTACGTACACGAAGCTGTTTTTT. Its translation: CASSTYTKLFF. The full variable domain, with the rest looked up from reference TRBV28 and TRBJ2-2, is DVKVTQSSRYLVKRTGEKVFLECVQDMDHENMFWYRQDPGLGLRLIYFSYDVKMKEKGDIPEGYSVSREKKERFSLILESASTNQTSMYLCASSTYTKLFFGEGSRLTVL.

This clonotype was counted a few times. The chain links TRBV3-1 to TRBJ2-2; 12 positions agree with TRBD2. Germline CDR1 and CDR2: LGHDT and YNNKEL (reference sequence). The CDR3 is 17 residues long. J gave up 6 bases and V 3 bases, and 8 bases lay outside the gene matches. CDR3 loop: CASSHSGLAGFSGELFF. For the CDR3, the DNA is TGTGCCAGCAGCCACTCGGGACTAGCGGGCTTTTCCGGGGAGCTGTTTTTT.

This rearrangement joins TRBV18 to TRBJ2-1; the D call may be TRBD1 or TRBD2 (6 bases each). In germline, CDR1 is KGHSH, CDR2 LQKENI. Trimming took 3 bases from V and 7 from J, leaving 16 bases between them. The CDR3 is 15 residues long. Here the CDR3 DNA reads TGTGCCAGCTCACCCCCCGGGGGCTTGGAGAATGAGCAGTTCTTC. Amino acids: CASSPPGGLENEQFF.

This clonotype was recorded many times. This chain links TRBV6-5 with TRBJ1-1; D not resolved. The V gene's germline CDR1 is MNHEY and CDR2 SVGAGI. V was cut by 0 bases and J by 1 base, with 6 bases left in between. The CDR3 has 14 amino acids. The CDR3 spells CASSYSYRNTEAFF. CDR3 in DNA: TGTGCCAGCAGTTACTCGTACAGGAACACTGAAGCTTTCTTT.

This clonotype has more than one count but fewer than ten. The V and J genes are TRBV11-2 and TRBJ2-7; 7 positions agree with TRBD1. V shed 5 bases and J 12 bases; nucleotides not matched to a gene: 13. The germline V gene encodes CDR1 SGHAT and CDR2 FQNNGV. CDR3 length: 13 residues. The DNA of the CDR3 is TGTGCCAGCAGCCTTTCCGACAGGGTTTCTTCGTACTTC. Its protein product is CASSLSDRVSSYF.

V and J are TRBV24-1 and TRBJ2-2, with D uncertain. Trimming took 0 bases from V and 10 from J, leaving 5 bases between them. The germline V gene has CDR1 KGHDR and CDR2 SFDVKD. This CDR3 has 12 residues. The DNA for the CDR3 is TGTGCCACCAGTGATTTGTCCTCGGAGCTGTTTTTT. Protein product: CATSDLSSELFF.

This sequence joins TRBV25-1 and TRBJ2-3, with TRBD2 matching 8 bases. The trim removed 5 bases at V and 0 bases at J, leaving 13 bases unmatched. The CDR3 sequence is 18 residues long. Germline V gene lookup returns CDR1 MGHDK and CDR2 SYGVNS. DNA of the CDR3: TGTGCCAGCAGTAATCTCCCCCGGGTAGCGGGGAGCACAGATACGCAGTATTTT. Translation gives CASSNLPRVAGSTDTQYF.

The chain has TRBV5-8 and TRBJ2-7; D unclear. This CDR3 has 12 amino acids. V shed 3 bases and J shed 7 bases, with 11 bases lying between them. The germline V gene encodes CDR1 SGHTS and CDR2 YDEGEE. This CDR3 is CASSSFWVEQYF. The CDR3, as DNA: TGTGCCAGCAGCTCCTTTTGGGTTGAGCAGTACTTC.

This clonotype was counted ten times or more. This chain connects TRBV29-1 to TRBJ1-5; 11 bases line up with TRBD1. Germline V gene sequence: CDR1 SQVTM, CDR2 ANQGSEA. Losses at the gene ends were 6 bases for V and 2 bases for J; bases not matched to a gene: 3. The CDR3 loop spans 14 amino acids. As DNA, the CDR3 is TGCAGCGTCGGGACAGGGGGAGGCAATCAGCCCCAGCATTTT. It is translated as CSVGTGGGNQPQHF.

This clonotype has only a few counts. J is TRBJ1-1 and V is TRBV7-2, with a weak D call TRBD1 (5 bases). The CDR3 spans 15 residues. V lost 4 bases and J 2 bases, leaving 14 bases between the germline ends. CDR1 is SGHTA, CDR2 FQGNSA, per germline. CDR3 region: CASSYEAGRNTEAFF. In nucleotides, the CDR3 is TGTGCCAGCAGCTATGAGGCGGGACGAAACACTGAAGCTTTCTTT.

This clonotype appeared a few times. The rearrangement joins TRBV4-1 to TRBJ2-7, with 9 bases matching TRBD1. Trimming removed 1 base from V and 3 bases from J; junction bases left unmatched: 10. The CDR3 sequence is 17 residues long. CDR1 is MGHRA and CDR2 is YSYEKL in the germline V gene. CDR3 in DNA: TGCGCCAGCAGCCAAGCCTCGGGGACAGGGATTCTCTACGAGCAGTACTTC. As protein: CASSQASGTGILYEQYF.

The V gene is TRBV3-1, the J gene TRBJ1-5; D ambiguous. Trimming left V 0 bases short and J 7 bases short, with 10 bases between. In germline, CDR1 is LGHDT, CDR2 YNNKEL (reference sequence). The CDR3 spans 14 residues. The CDR3 bases are TGTGCCAGCAGCCAAGACGTCAGACTACAGCCCCAGCATTTT. It encodes CASSQDVRLQPQHF.

Only a few counts were recorded for this clonotype. The V gene is TRBV12-3 or TRBV12-4, the J gene TRBJ2-5, with D perhaps matching TRBD1 (5 bases). V lost 3 bases to trimming and J lost 5 bases, with 13 bases between them. The CDR3 has 14 residues. The CDR3 spells CASSLPDNRETQYF. The CDR3 region has the DNA TGTGCCAGCAGTTTGCCGGACAATCGGGAGACCCAGTACTTC.

The rearrangement uses TRBV28 and TRBJ2-2, with D unresolved. Per the germline V gene, CDR1 is MDHEN and CDR2 is SYDVKM. This CDR3 has 12 residues. Trimming took off 3 bases at V and 6 bases at J, with 5 bases between the two ends. For the CDR3, the DNA is TGTGCCAGCAGTTTGCAAGCCGGGGAGCTGTTTTTT. Translating gives CASSLQAGELFF. Drawing the rest from reference TRBV28 and TRBJ2-2, the complete variable domain is DVKVTQSSRYLVKRTGEKVFLECVQDMDHENMFWYRQDPGLGLRLIYFSYDVKMKEKGDIPEGYSVSREKKERFSLILESASTNQTSMYLCASSLQAGELFFGEGSRLTVL.

This clonotype was seen repeatedly, ten times or more. The rearrangement uses TRBV7-9 and TRBJ2-7, with unresolved D. This CDR3 is built from 11 residues. Deletions cut 2 bases from V and 7 bases from J, with 6 bases between. The germline V gene encodes CDR1 SEHNR and CDR2 FQNEAQ (reference sequence). The CDR3 DNA follows: TGTGCCAGCAGCTTATTAGAGGAGCAGTACTTC. Amino acids: CASSLLEEQYF.

This clonotype was picked up many times. The CDR3: CASSRQVSGANVLTF. The CDR3 nucleotides are TGTGCCAGCAGTCGACAGGTCTCTGGGGCCAACGTCCTGACTTTC. This sequence joins TRBV12-3 or TRBV12-4 and TRBJ2-6; tentative D call: TRBD1 (6 bases). The V end was cut by 5 bases, the J end by 0 bases, with 8 bases between. CDR3 length: 15 amino acids.

At least ten counts were recorded for this clonotype. The chain links TRBV18 to TRBJ1-1, with 7 bases fitting TRBD1. This CDR3 contains 13 residues. Germline V gives CDR1 KGHSH, CDR2 LQKENI. V trimming: 3 bases; J trimming: 6 bases; junction bases outside the gene matches: 4. CDR3 region: CASSPGTDSEAFF. The CDR3 DNA is TGTGCCAGCTCACCCGGGACAGATTCTGAAGCTTTCTTT.